The sequence of this T cell receptor (beta chain) was determined in a study of T-cell memory formation after mild COVID-19. UMIs and sample barcodes were carried by the TCR alpha and TCR beta cDNA libraries that 5'RACE produced using constant-segment primers. TCRdb reprocessed the 5' RACE reads via MiXCR and lists one record per CDR3 protein. The sample carries 150,000 to 200,000 distinct CDR3 sequences, around 10% recorded once. Study results and caveats: Certain responding clones were present in pre-infection memory, suggesting participation of cross-reactive memory. Nothing showed for sure that second-wave clones peaking on day 37 were SARS-CoV-2 specific.

Comment on this clonotype: Antigen unknown.

V was trimmed by 6 bases and J by 3 bases, leaving 11 bases between them. CDR3 length: 14 amino acids. The germline V gene encodes CDR1 KGHSH and CDR2 LQKENI. The rearrangement links TRBV18 to TRBJ2-2, with D possibly being TRBD1 (6 bases). The receptor was isolated from a man between 18 and 35 years old who had mild COVID-19 (a few samples of this study predate the infection). Cell type and time point are not known. Input material: PBMCs or a T cell subset sorted from them (not recorded which). The CDR3 DNA is TGTGCCAGCTCCGGACAGAAATACACCGGGGAGCTGTTTTTT. Protein product: CASSGQKYTGELFF.